Sequencing of this T cell receptor beta chain was carried out in a study of T cell clonality in common variable immunodeficiency. Findings and caveats of the study: Authors noted CVID clonality's cause needs subpopulation repertoire sequencing. TCRbeta clonality was increased in CVID versus healthy controls.

CVID and control samples used equivalent genomic DNA input. Measured with immunoSEQ multiplex PCR; TCRdb has only the in-frame clones, and not every one. The data show some 64,000 clones, with none appearing a single time. Per the germline V gene, CDR1 is SGHTA and CDR2 is FQGTGA. This CDR3 is built from 15 residues. V gave up 2 bases and J gave up 3 bases, with 13 bases separating them. Blood samples were heparinized, roughly 4.5 to 8.5 ml per donor. This clone was counted many times. Its specificity is unknown. The read is 3 residues too short to cover the CDR3 end, so that end is filled in from the germline J gene.

The sample comprised peripheral blood mononuclear cells. V is TRBV7-3 and J is TRBJ1-1; a possible D gene is TRBD1 (6 bases). This TCR was recovered from a person between 18 and 75 years old in good health. The sequenced part of the CDR3 DNA is TGTGCCAGCAGCTTACGGGGGGCGCTGGACACTGAA. Residues: CASSLRGALDTE. The whole CDR3 region reads CASSLRGALDTEAFF. The full variable domain, its missing parts supplied by reference TRBV7-3 and TRBJ1-1, is GAGVSQTPSNKVTEKGKYVELRCDPISGHTALYWYRQSLGQGPEFLIYFQGTGAADDSGLPNDRFFAVRPEGSVSTLKIQRTERGDSAVYLCASSLRGALDTEAFFGQGTRLTVV.